These 28 T cell receptor beta chains came from one sample sequenced in a study of OX40 agonist ivuxolimab in advanced cancers. Library construction relied on the immunoSEQ multiplex PCR assay. TCRdb took this table from immuneACCESS and kept in-frame rearrangements with V and J called. Such tables lack part of the clones; where checked against another copy, unresolved V genes explain under half of the gap, and the rest is unexplained. The sample table contains about 58,000 clones; only one count was recorded for roughly four fifths of them. The ten largest make up approximately 0.7% of the sample. This specimen was CD4+ or CD8+ T cells sorted from blood, taken in a trial of the OX40 agonist ivuxolimab. The receptors were sampled from an adult with an advanced solid tumor such as melanoma, head and neck, liver or kidney cancer.

V and J are TRBV5-4 and TRBJ1-4, with D unclear. The V end was cut by 4 bases, the J end by 3 bases, with 10 bases between. Germline V gene data show CDR1 as SGHNT and CDR2 as YYREEE (reference sequence). This CDR3 region has 14 residues. DNA of the CDR3: TGTGCCAGCAGCCTCGGGTTATCTAATGAAAAACTGTTTTTT. Translation gives CASSLGLSNEKLFF.

The chain combines TRBV5-1 with TRBJ2-4, with a weak D call TRBD2 (5 bases). This CDR3 spans 13 amino acids. V was pared by 0 bases and J by 9 bases, with 10 bases between. The V gene's germline CDR1 is SGHRS and CDR2 YFSETQ. This CDR3 is CASSLVEGRIQYF. CDR3 bases: TGCGCCAGCAGCTTGGTAGAGGGTCGCATTCAGTACTTC.

The J gene is TRBJ1-1, the V gene TRBV7-9, with D tentatively TRBD1 (5 bases). Germline-derived CDR1 and CDR2 are SEHNR and FQNEAQ (reference sequence). The V end lost 1 base, the J end lost 8 bases, and 11 bases lay between the germline ends. This CDR3 comprises 13 residues. CDR3 nucleotide sequence: TGTGCCAGCAGCTTAGACAGGCACAGGGAAGCTTTCTTT. Its protein product is CASSLDRHREAFF.

The V gene is TRBV7-9, the J gene TRBJ2-7; 10 bases line up with TRBD1. Germline values: CDR1 SEHNR, CDR2 FQNEAQ (reference sequence). The CDR3 contains 16 residues. V lost 1 base to trimming and J lost 1 base; unmatched junction nucleotides: 4. Here the CDR3 DNA reads TGTGCCAGCAGCTTAGACCCGGGACAGGGGTCCTACGAGCAGTACTTC. Protein: CASSLDPGQGSYEQYF. The variable domain in full, completed from reference TRBV7-9 and TRBJ2-7, reads DTGVSQNPRHKITKRGQNVTFRCDPISEHNRLYWYRQTLGQGPEFLTYFQNEAQLEKSRLLSDRFSAERPKGSFSTLEIQRTEQGDSAMYLCASSLDPGQGSYEQYFGPGTRLTVT.

This clone was observed once. V usage is TRBV2 and J usage is TRBJ2-5; no clear D gene. The end of the DNA is better explained by TRBJ2-7, so the J call may be wrong. This CDR3 is built from 12 residues. Germline lookup yields CDR1 SNHLY and CDR2 FYNNEI. CDR3 DNA sequence: TGTGCCAGCAGGCAGCTGGACTACGAGCAGTACTTC. This gives the protein CASRQLDYEQYF.

V usage is TRBV27 and J usage is TRBJ1-5; D perhaps matches TRBD1 (5 bases). CDR1 is MNHEY, CDR2 SMNVEV, per germline (reference sequence). The CDR3 loop spans 17 amino acids. The germline V and J ends were trimmed by 7 bases and 0 bases, with 19 bases remaining between them. CDR3 nucleotide sequence: TGTGCCAGCAATTCAAGGGACGGGCTTTATAGCAATCAGCCCCAGCATTTT. Protein: CASNSRDGLYSNQPQHF.

This clone has a handful of counts. V gene TRBV19 combines with J gene TRBJ1-4, with D unclear. CDR3 length: 16 amino acids. The V end was cut by 4 bases, the J end by 6 bases, with 18 bases between. The germline V gene has CDR1 LNHDA and CDR2 SQIVND (reference sequence). As DNA, the CDR3 is TGTGCCAGTAGTACGTACATACCTAATACGGATGAAAAACTGTTTTTT. Translated: CASSTYIPNTDEKLFF. The variable domain in full, completed from reference TRBV19 and TRBJ1-4, reads DGGITQSPKYLFRKEGQNVTLSCEQNLNHDAMYWYRQDPGQGLRLIYYSQIVNDFQKGDIAEGYSVSREKKESFPLTVTSAQKNPTAFYLCASSTYIPNTDEKLFFGSGTQLSVL.

Within the sample, this clone is medium-sized. V and J are TRBV5-5 and TRBJ1-6; D call uncertain. Trimming removed 4 bases at V and 6 bases at J, with 17 bases between. This CDR3 contains 16 residues. Germline V gene lookup returns CDR1 SGHKS and CDR2 YYEKEE (reference sequence). The CDR3 DNA reads as TGTGCCAGCAGCCCTGGCCTTCGGCGCTCTAATTCACCCCTCCACTTT. It translates to CASSPGLRRSNSPLHF.

This clone has a handful of counts. The chain carries TRBV11-3 and TRBJ1-6; D is possibly TRBD1 (6 bases). The CDR3 consists of 14 residues. The germline CDR1 and CDR2 sequences are SGHNT and YENEEA. V was shortened by 2 bases and J by 5 bases, with 7 bases between the two germline ends. The CDR3 reads CASSLWTDNSPLHF. CDR3 DNA sequence: TGTGCCAGCAGCTTATGGACAGATAATTCACCCCTCCACTTT.

J is TRBJ2-2 and V is TRBV5-1; D not resolved. Germline CDR1 SGHRS, CDR2 YFSETQ. V dropped 5 bases and J dropped 2 bases, with 7 bases sitting between them. The CDR3 length is 13 residues. The CDR3 here is CASSYRNTGELFF. The CDR3 DNA sequence: TGCGCCAGCAGTTATAGAAACACCGGGGAGCTGTTTTTT. Using reference TRBV5-1 and TRBJ2-2 for the parts outside the CDR3, the full variable domain is KAGVTQTPRYLIKTRGQQVTLSCSPISGHRSVSWYQQTPGQGLQFLFEYFSETQRNKGNFPGRFSGRQFSNSRSEMNVSTLELGDSALYLCASSYRNTGELFFGEGSRLTVL.

CDR3 nucleotide sequence: TGTGCCAGCAGCTGGGGCAGTGAGCAGTTCTTC. Protein sequence: CASSWGSEQFF. The rearrangement joins TRBV7-9 to TRBJ2-1, with a tentative D call TRBD1 (5 bases). Trimming took 4 bases from V and 9 from J, leaving 7 bases between them. The CDR3 sequence is 11 residues long. CDR1 and CDR2 from the germline V gene are SEHNR and FQNEAQ (reference sequence). The full variable domain, completed using reference TRBV7-9 and TRBJ2-1, is DTGVSQNPRHKITKRGQNVTFRCDPISEHNRLYWYRQTLGQGPEFLTYFQNEAQLEKSRLLSDRFSAERPKGSFSTLEIQRTEQGDSAMYLCASSWGSEQFFGPGTRLTVL.

The CDR3 spells CSVDGQPNYGYTF. CDR3 sequence (DNA): TGCAGCGTTGACGGACAGCCCAACTATGGCTACACCTTC. The genes are TRBV29-1 and TRBJ1-2; D might be TRBD1 (6 bases). Germline assignment: CDR1 SQVTM and CDR2 ANQGSEA. Trimming left V 3 bases short and J 2 bases short, with 10 bases between. This CDR3 region has 13 residues.

The V call is TRBV5-6, the J call TRBJ2-7; maybe TRBD1 (5 bases). Per the germline V gene, CDR1 is SGHDT and CDR2 is YYEEEE. With 4 bases removed from V and 4 bases from J, the gap between germline ends came to 9 bases. The CDR3 contains 12 residues. Here the CDR3 DNA reads TGTGCCAGCAGCACGGCAGGGTACGAGCAGTACTTC. It encodes CASSTAGYEQYF.

This rearrangement joins TRBV5-5 to TRBJ1-4, with a weak D call TRBD1 (5 bases). The V end lost 2 bases, the J end lost 6 bases, and 11 bases lay between the germline ends. The germline CDR1 and CDR2 sequences are SGHKS and YYEKEE (reference sequence). The CDR3 loop spans 14 amino acids. Written as DNA, the CDR3 is TGTGCCAGCAGCTTCCAGGGCGGGGATGAAAAACTGTTTTTT. Protein: CASSFQGGDEKLFF. Full variable domain (outside the CDR3, taken from reference TRBV5-5 and TRBJ1-4): DAGVTQSPTHLIKTRGQQVTLRCSPISGHKSVSWYQQVLGQGPQFIFQYYEKEERGRGNFPDRFSARQFPNYSSELNVNALLLGDSALYLCASSFQGGDEKLFFGSGTQLSVL.

The chain links TRBV11-2 to TRBJ2-7; the D is unclear. V lost 0 bases, J lost 3 bases, and 12 bases lay in between. Looked up from germline, CDR1 is SGHAT and CDR2 is FQNNGV. The CDR3 spans 15 residues. The CDR3 loop reads CASSLDKGILYEQYF. The CDR3 DNA follows: TGTGCCAGCAGCTTAGACAAAGGGATACTCTACGAGCAGTACTTC.

The chain joins TRBV4-2 to TRBJ2-6; D gene unclear. Germline-derived CDR1 and CDR2 are LGHNA and YNFKEQ. V was clipped by 1 base and J by 0 bases, with 7 bases between them. The CDR3 contains 16 residues. The CDR3 sequence is CASSQVGSSGANVLTF. Here the CDR3 DNA reads TGTGCCAGCAGCCAAGTCGGTTCCTCTGGGGCCAACGTCCTGACTTTC.

The CDR3 here is CASITDGLGNTIYF. The CDR3, as DNA: TGTGCCAGCATAACGGACGGTCTGGGAAACACCATATATTTT. This chain uses TRBV28 with TRBJ1-3; no firm D call. This CDR3 contains 14 residues. With 7 bases removed from V and 4 bases from J, the gap between germline ends came to 14 bases. Germline V gene sequence: CDR1 MDHEN, CDR2 SYDVKM.

This chain links TRBV7-7 with TRBJ1-3; D ambiguous. This CDR3 comprises 14 residues. V lost 0 bases and J 4 bases, leaving 7 bases between the germline ends. The germline gives CDR1 SSHAT, CDR2 FNYEAQ (reference sequence). DNA for the CDR3: TGTGCCAGCAGCTTAGCGCTAGGAGGAAACACCATATATTTT. It yields the protein CASSLALGGNTIYF. Drawing the rest from reference TRBV7-7 and TRBJ1-3, the complete variable domain is GAGVSQSPRYKVTKRGQDVTLRCDPISSHATLYWYQQALGQGPEFLTYFNYEAQPDKSGLPSDRFSAERPEGSISTLTIQRTEQRDSAMYRCASSLALGGNTIYFGEGSWLTVV.

The rearrangement uses TRBV10-2 and TRBJ2-3, with D possibly being TRBD1 or TRBD2 (5 bases each). Germline V gives CDR1 WSHSY, CDR2 SAAADI. V was pared by 6 bases and J by 2 bases, with 12 bases between. The CDR3 has 14 amino acids. The CDR3 region is CASRPRGATDTQYF. Written as DNA, the CDR3 is TGCGCCAGCAGGCCTAGAGGGGCCACAGATACGCAGTATTTT.

The genes are TRBV5-1 and TRBJ2-5; TRBD2 matches at 7 bases. V lost 0 bases, J lost 5 bases, and 7 bases stayed unmatched. This CDR3 region has 15 residues. The V gene's germline CDR1 is SGHRS and CDR2 YFSETQ. This CDR3 reads CASSLDRAGWETQYF. The CDR3 coding sequence is TGCGCCAGCAGCTTGGATCGAGCGGGGTGGGAGACCCAGTACTTC.

The chain uses TRBV5-1 and TRBJ2-7; weak D call: TRBD2 (5 bases). CDR3 length equals 16 residues. V dropped 0 bases and J dropped 0 bases, with 13 bases sitting between them. Germline assignment: CDR1 SGHRS and CDR2 YFSETQ. The CDR3 nucleotides read TGCGCCAGCAGCTTGGGAGGCGTCGGAGGCTCCTACGAGCAGTACTTC. It translates to CASSLGGVGGSYEQYF.

The V gene is TRBV19, the J gene TRBJ1-6; TRBD1 agrees at 7 bases. Trimming took 4 bases from V and 3 from J; bases not matched to a gene: 6. Germline V gene sequence: CDR1 LNHDA, CDR2 SQIVND (reference sequence). The CDR3 totals 16 residues. The CDR3: CASSKGQPFYNSPLHF. Written as DNA, the CDR3 is TGTGCCAGTAGTAAGGGACAGCCTTTCTATAATTCACCCCTCCACTTT.

This clone is labeled as medium-sized. The chain is built from TRBV19 and TRBJ1-2; perhaps TRBD1 as D (6 bases). Trimming left V 5 bases short and J 0 bases short, with 19 bases between. This CDR3 is 17 amino acids long. Germline V gives CDR1 LNHDA, CDR2 SQIVND (reference sequence). As DNA, the CDR3 is TGTGCCAGTAGTCCACGGACAGCCTCTCTAGCTAACTATGGCTACACCTTC. Its protein product is CASSPRTASLANYGYTF.

V is TRBV28 and J is TRBJ1-2; D is unclear. This CDR3 contains 12 residues. The V and J ends lost 4 bases and 4 bases respectively, with 7 bases between them. Germline CDR1 and CDR2: MDHEN and SYDVKM. This chain's CDR3 is CASSYGAYGYTF. CDR3 nucleotide sequence: TGTGCCAGCAGTTACGGCGCCTATGGCTACACCTTC.

CDR3 bases: TGCGCCAGCAGTCCGATTAGCGGAAACACCATATATTTT. Amino acid sequence: CASSPISGNTIYF. The chain recombines TRBV5-1 with TRBJ1-3; D is ambiguous. CDR1 SGHRS and CDR2 YFSETQ come from the germline V gene. V lost 5 bases to trimming and J lost 4 bases, with 10 bases between them. This CDR3 contains 13 residues.

The chain combines TRBV27 with TRBJ2-5, with TRBD1 matching 7 bases. CDR3 length equals 13 residues. CDR1 is MNHEY and CDR2 is SMNVEV in the germline V gene (reference sequence). Unmatched junction bases numbered 4, after V lost 5 bases and J lost 4 bases. The CDR3 loop is CASSLQGRETQYF. CDR3 DNA sequence: TGTGCCAGCAGTCTACAGGGGAGAGAGACCCAGTACTTC.

The chain links TRBV7-9 to TRBJ1-2, with TRBD1 identical over 10 bases. The length of the CDR3 is 15 residues. Germline lookup yields CDR1 SEHNR and CDR2 FQNEAQ (reference sequence). Losses at the gene ends were 2 bases for V and 6 bases for J; bases not matched to a gene: 6. The CDR3 spells CASSLSGTGEDGYTF. The CDR3 DNA reads as TGTGCCAGCAGCTTAAGTGGGACAGGGGAGGATGGCTACACCTTC.

The chain carries TRBV6-1 and TRBJ1-5; D is possibly TRBD1 (5 bases). Trimming stripped 10 bases from V and 3 bases from J, with 13 bases between. Germline values: CDR1 MNHNS, CDR2 SASEGT. There are 13 residues in the CDR3. For the CDR3, the DNA is TGTGCCATTTCTGGGGGTACCAATCAGCCCCAGCATTTT. Its translation is CAISGGTNQPQHF.